Listed below are T cell receptor beta chains from one sample, sequenced in a study of blood T cell repertoires in COVID-19. TCRdb's copy holds only in-frame clones and misses some; the assay was immunoSEQ multiplex PCR. The table records 30,000 to 40,000 clones, 75% to 90% of them present only once. The source material was peripheral blood. These TCRs come from a human donor in a cohort sampled during active COVID-19. Both conserved end residues are part of each CDR3.

length: 15; J: TRBJ1-5; V: TRBV6-2/TRBV6-3; CDR3: CASSSGDGSNQPQHF
length: 14; J: TRBJ2-1; V: TRBV7-3; CDR3: CASSLNVDTSKQFF
length: 17; J: TRBJ1-5; V: TRBV4-2; CDR3: CASSQDHGRGSNQPQHF
length: 15; J: TRBJ1-2; V: TRBV3-1/TRBV3-2; CDR3: CASSLGGGPYYGYTF
length: 14; J: TRBJ2-7; V: TRBV5-8; CDR3: CASSSGQTAYNGYF
length: 14; J: TRBJ1-4; V: TRBV5-1; CDR3: CASSPVVTNEKLFF
length: 13; J: TRBJ2-7; V: TRBV5-4; CDR3: CASSSRATYEQYF
length: 17; J: TRBJ1-2; V: TRBV7-9; CDR3: CASSSPSGQGAGYGYTF
length: 15; J: TRBJ1-2; V: TRBV7-9; CDR3: CASSIGTGGGYGYTF
length: 14; J: TRBJ2-5; V: TRBV19; CDR3: CASSRTGKQETQYF
length: 16; J: TRBJ2-1; V: TRBV15; CDR3: CATSREAVLTYNEQFF
length: 14; J: TRBJ1-2; V: TRBV6-2/TRBV6-3; CDR3: CASSMNIQGQGYTF
length: 15; J: TRBJ2-1; V: TRBV27; CDR3: CASSLLGPSGRKEFF
length: 18; J: TRBJ2-3; V: TRBV18; CDR3: CASSPIRQRGSSTDTQYF